This T cell receptor beta chain was observed in a study of T cell responses to AZD1222 COVID-19 vaccine. Details on this clone: Its antigen is unidentified.

This table comes from immunoSEQ multiplex PCR, and its TCRdb copy is limited to in-frame clones, with some not included. The table shows 84,000 or so clones, with roughly 87% occurring only once. Study-wide points: It should be noted that donors were predominantly white British and more often female, and clonal diversity was possibly underestimated. Breadth and depth of Spike-specific TCRs rose after two AZD1222 doses.

The sequenced sample was peripheral blood, obtained on day 0 of AZD1222 vaccination. The receptor was isolated from an adult in good health.

CDR3 loop: CASSGKMISGANVLTF. DNA for the CDR3: TGTGCCAGCAGCGGGAAGATGATCTCTGGGGCCAACGTCCTGACTTTC. The V gene is TRBV13, the J gene TRBJ2-6; D uncertain. The CDR3 consists of 16 residues. Germline-derived CDR1 and CDR2 are PRHDT and FYEKMQ (reference sequence). Trimming cost V 5 bases and J 0 bases, with 11 bases left between them.